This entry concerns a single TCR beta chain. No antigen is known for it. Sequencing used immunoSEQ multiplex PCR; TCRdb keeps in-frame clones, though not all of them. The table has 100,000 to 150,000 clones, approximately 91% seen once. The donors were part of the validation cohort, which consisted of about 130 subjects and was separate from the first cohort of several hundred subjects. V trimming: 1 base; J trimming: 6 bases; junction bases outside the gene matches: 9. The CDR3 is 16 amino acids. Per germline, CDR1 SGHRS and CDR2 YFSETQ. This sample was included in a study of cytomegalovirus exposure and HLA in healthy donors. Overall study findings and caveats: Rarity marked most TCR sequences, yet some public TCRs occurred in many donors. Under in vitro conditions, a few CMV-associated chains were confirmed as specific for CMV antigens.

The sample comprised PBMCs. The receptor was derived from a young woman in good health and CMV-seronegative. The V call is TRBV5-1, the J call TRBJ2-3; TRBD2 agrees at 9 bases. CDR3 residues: CASSLLPSGTRDTQYF. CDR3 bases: TGCGCCAGCAGCTTGTTGCCTAGCGGGACCCGGGATACGCAGTATTTT.